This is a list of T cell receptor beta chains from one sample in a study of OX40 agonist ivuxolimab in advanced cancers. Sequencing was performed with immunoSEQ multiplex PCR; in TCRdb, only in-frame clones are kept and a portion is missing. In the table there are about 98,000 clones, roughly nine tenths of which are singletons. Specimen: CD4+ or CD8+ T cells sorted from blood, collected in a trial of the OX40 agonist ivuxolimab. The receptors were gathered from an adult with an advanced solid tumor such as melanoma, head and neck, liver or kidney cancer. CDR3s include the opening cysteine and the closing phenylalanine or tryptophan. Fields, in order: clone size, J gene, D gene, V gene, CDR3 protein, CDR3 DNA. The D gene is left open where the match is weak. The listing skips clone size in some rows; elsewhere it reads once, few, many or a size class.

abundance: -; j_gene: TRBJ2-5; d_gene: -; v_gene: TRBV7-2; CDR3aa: CASSSGGAGKTQYF; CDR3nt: TGTGCCAGCAGCTCTGGGGGCGCGGGTAAGACCCAGTACTTC
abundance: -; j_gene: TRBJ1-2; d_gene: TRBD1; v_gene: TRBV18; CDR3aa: CASSPGQGAGGYTF; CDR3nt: TGTGCCAGCTCACCGGGACAGGGGGCAGGAGGCTACACCTTC
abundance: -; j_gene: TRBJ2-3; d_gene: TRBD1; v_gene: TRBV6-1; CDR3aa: CASIGTGYVGDTQYF; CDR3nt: TGTGCCAGCATAGGGACAGGGTATGTTGGAGATACGCAGTATTTT
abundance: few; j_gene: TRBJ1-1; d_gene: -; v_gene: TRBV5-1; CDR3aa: CASRGDRLRAEAFF; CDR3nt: TGCGCCAGCAGAGGTGACAGGTTACGGGCCGAAGCTTTCTTT
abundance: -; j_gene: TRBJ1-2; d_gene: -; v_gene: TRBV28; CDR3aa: CASRRPGAPYYGYTF; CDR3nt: TGTGCCTCCCGACGGCCCGGCGCTCCCTACTATGGCTACACCTTC
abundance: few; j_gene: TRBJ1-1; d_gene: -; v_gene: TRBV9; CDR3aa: CASSDSRTREAFF; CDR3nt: TGTGCCAGCAGCGATTCTAGGACCCGAGAAGCTTTCTTT
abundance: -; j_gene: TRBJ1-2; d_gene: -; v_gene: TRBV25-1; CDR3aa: CASSNYNYGYTF; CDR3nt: TGTGCCAGCAGTAACTATAACTATGGCTACACCTTC
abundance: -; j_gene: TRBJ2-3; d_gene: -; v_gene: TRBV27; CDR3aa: CASSSVRGTDTQYF; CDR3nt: TGTGCCAGCAGTTCCGTGAGGGGGACGGATACGCAGTATTTT
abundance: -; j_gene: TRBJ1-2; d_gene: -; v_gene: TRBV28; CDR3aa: CASSFRRGQYGYTF; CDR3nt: TGTGCCAGCAGTTTTCGGAGGGGCCAGTATGGCTACACCTTC
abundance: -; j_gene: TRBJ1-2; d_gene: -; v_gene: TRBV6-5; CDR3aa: CASSRGRDPDGYTF; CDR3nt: TGTGCCAGCAGTCGAGGTAGGGACCCGGATGGCTACACCTTC
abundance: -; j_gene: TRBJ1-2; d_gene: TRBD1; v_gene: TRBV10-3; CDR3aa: CAISQTSTGQGAVGYTF; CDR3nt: TGTGCCATCAGCCAGACCTCGACGGGACAGGGGGCGGTTGGCTACACCTTC
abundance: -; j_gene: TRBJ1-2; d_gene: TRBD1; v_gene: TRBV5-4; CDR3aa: CASSSNNRGAFYGYTF; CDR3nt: TGTGCCAGCAGCTCAAATAACAGGGGAGCGTTCTATGGCTACACCTTC
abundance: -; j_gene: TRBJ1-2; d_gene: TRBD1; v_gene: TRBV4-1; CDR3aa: CASRTGENYGYTF; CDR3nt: TGCGCCAGCAGGACAGGGGAAAACTATGGCTACACCTTC
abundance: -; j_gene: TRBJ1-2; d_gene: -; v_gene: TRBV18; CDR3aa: CASSPGQNYGYTF; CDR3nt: TGTGCCAGCTCACCCGGACAGAACTATGGCTACACCTTC
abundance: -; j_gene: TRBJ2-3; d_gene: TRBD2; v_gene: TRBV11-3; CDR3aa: CASSLGTSGGTDTQYF; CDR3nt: TGTGCCAGCAGCTTGGGGACTAGCGGGGGCACAGATACGCAGTATTTT
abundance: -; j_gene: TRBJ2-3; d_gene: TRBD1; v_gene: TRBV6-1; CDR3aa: CASSLGGEDTQYF; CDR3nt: TGTGCCAGCAGTTTAGGGGGCGAAGATACGCAGTATTTT
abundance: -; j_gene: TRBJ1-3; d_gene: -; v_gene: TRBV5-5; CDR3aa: CASSTQGGRKGDTIYF; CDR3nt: TGTGCCAGCAGTACCCAGGGAGGAAGGAAAGGGGACACCATATATTTT
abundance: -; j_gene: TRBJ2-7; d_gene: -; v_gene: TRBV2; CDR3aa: CASSEWGAGDEQYF; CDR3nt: TGTGCCAGCAGTGAATGGGGGGCCGGGGACGAGCAGTACTTC
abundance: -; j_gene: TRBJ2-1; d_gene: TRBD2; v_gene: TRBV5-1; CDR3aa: CASSNPGLVGGINEQFF; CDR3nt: TGCGCCAGCAGCAACCCGGGACTAGTGGGGGGTATTAATGAGCAGTTCTTC
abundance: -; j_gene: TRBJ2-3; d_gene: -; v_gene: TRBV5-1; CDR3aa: CASSLDGGGTDTQYF; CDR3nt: TGCGCCAGCAGCTTGGATGGCGGGGGCACAGATACGCAGTATTTT
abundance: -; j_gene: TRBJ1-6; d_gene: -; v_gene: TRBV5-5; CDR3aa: CASSLAGSSYNSPLHF; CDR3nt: TGTGCCAGCAGCTTGGCAGGGAGCTCCTATAATTCACCCCTCCACTTT
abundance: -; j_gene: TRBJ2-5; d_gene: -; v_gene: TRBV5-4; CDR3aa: CASSLAQGGKETQYF; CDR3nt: TGTGCCAGCAGCTTGGCCCAGGGGGGTAAAGAGACCCAGTACTTC
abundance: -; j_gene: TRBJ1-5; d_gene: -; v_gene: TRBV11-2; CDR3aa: CASSQGQTRHSNQPQHF; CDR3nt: TGTGCCAGCAGCCAAGGACAGACAAGGCATAGCAATCAGCCCCAGCATTTT
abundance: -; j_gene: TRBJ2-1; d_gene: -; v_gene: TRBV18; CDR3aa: CASSPASNEQFF; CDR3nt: TGTGCCAGCTCACCAGCTAGCAATGAGCAGTTCTTC
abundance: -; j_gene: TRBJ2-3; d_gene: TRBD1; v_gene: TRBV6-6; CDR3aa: CASSSRTGQDTQYF; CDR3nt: TGTGCCAGCAGTTCTAGGACAGGACAAGATACGCAGTATTTT
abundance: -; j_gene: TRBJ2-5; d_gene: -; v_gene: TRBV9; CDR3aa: CASSVDVGQETQYF; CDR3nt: TGTGCCAGCAGCGTAGATGTGGGCCAAGAGACCCAGTACTTC
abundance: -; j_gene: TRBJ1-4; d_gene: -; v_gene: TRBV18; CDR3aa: CASSLTVFNEKLFF; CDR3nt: TGTGCCAGCTCACTGACGGTTTTTAATGAAAAACTGTTTTTT
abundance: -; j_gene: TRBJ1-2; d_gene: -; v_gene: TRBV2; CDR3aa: CASSVGPDYGYTF; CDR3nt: TGTGCCAGCAGTGTAGGACCGGACTATGGCTACACCTTC
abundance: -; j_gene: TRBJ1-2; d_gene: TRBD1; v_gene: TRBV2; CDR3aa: CASRAGTGVRGYTF; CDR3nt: TGTGCCAGCAGAGCCGGGACAGGGGTTCGTGGCTACACCTTC
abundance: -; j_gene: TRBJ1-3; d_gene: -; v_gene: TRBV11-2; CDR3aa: CASSPTNRVGYFSGNTIYF; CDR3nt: TGTGCCAGCAGCCCCACTAACAGGGTTGGCTACTTCTCTGGAAACACCATATATTTT
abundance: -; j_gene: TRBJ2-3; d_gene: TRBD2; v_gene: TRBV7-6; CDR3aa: CASSSGTSGGGDTQYF; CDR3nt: TGTGCCAGCAGCTCCGGGACTAGCGGGGGGGGAGATACGCAGTATTTT
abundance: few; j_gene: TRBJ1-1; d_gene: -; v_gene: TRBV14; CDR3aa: CASSQELNTEAFF; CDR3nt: TGTGCCAGCAGCCAAGAACTTAACACTGAAGCTTTCTTT
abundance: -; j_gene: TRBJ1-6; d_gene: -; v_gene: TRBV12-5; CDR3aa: CASGLVPGDNSPLHF; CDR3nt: TGTGCTAGTGGTTTGGTACCAGGGGATAATTCACCCCTCCACTTT
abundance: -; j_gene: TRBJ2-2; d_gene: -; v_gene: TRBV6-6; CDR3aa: CASRPTGTSYIRELFF; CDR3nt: TGTGCCAGCAGACCCACCGGGACATCCTACATTAGGGAGCTGTTTTTT
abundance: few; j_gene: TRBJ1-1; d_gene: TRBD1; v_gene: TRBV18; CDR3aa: CASSPTGGSTEAFF; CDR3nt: TGTGCCAGCTCACCGACAGGGGGCTCGACTGAAGCTTTCTTT
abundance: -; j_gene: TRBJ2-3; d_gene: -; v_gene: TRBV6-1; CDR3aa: CASSRDHSTDTQYF; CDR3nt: TGTGCCAGCAGCCGGGACCACAGCACAGATACGCAGTATTTT
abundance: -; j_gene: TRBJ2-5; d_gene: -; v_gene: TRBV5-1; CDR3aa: CASSQPGAQETQYF; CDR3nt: TGCGCCAGCAGCCAACCGGGCGCCCAAGAGACCCAGTACTTC
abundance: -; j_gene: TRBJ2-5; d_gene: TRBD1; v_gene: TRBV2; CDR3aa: CASSVGRGKQETQYF; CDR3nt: TGTGCCAGCAGTGTCGGCAGGGGGAAACAAGAGACCCAGTACTTC
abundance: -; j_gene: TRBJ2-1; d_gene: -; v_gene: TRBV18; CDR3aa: CASSPDIYNEQFF; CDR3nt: TGTGCCAGCTCACCAGACATCTACAATGAGCAGTTCTTC
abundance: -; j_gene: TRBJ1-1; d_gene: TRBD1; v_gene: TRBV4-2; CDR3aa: CASSPTGGTEAFF; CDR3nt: TGTGCCAGCAGCCCAACAGGGGGCACTGAAGCTTTCTTT
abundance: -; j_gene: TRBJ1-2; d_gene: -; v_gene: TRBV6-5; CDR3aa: CASSYGGSSYGYTF; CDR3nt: TGTGCCAGCAGTTACGGTGGATCCAGCTATGGCTACACCTTC